These T cell receptor beta chains were read from a single sample in a study of blood T cells in healthy people across ages. TCRdb reanalysed the 5' RACE reads using MiXCR and keeps one entry per CDR3 protein. The table shows fewer than 900,000 distinct CDR3 sequences, with roughly 35% occurring only once. What was sequenced was blood. The receptors stem from a young man in good health. The CDR3 runs from the conserved cysteine through the conserved F or W. D genes are given only for firm matches. Clone size is shown for a subset of rows, as once, few, many or a class of expanded clone.

V,J,size,D,length,CDR3,DNA
TRBV6-2/TRBV6-3,TRBJ2-3,many,NA,15,CASSPWGPSTDTQYF,TGTGCCAGCAGCCCCTGGGGTCCTAGCACAGATACGCAGTATTTT
TRBV20-1,TRBJ2-5,NA,TRBD1,16,CSAPHGQARFFNEQYF,TGCAGTGCGCCCCACGGACAGGCCAGGTTCTTCAATGAGCAGTACTTC
TRBV11-2,TRBJ2-1,few,TRBD2,20,CASSSRTGLAVRSSYNEQFF,TGTGCCAGCAGCTCGAGGACGGGACTAGCGGTTAGGAGCTCCTACAATGAGCAGTTCTTC
TRBV3-1,TRBJ2-5,NA,NA,14,CASSQALFVGEQYF,TGTGCCAGCAGCCAAGCCCTGTTCGTCGGGGAGCAGTACTTC
TRBV2,TRBJ2-5,NA,NA,14,CASSESGTKETQYF,TGTGCCAGCAGCGAGTCCGGGACAAAAGAGACCCAGTACTTC
TRBV5-1,TRBJ2-6,NA,NA,16,CASTGAEVSGANVLTF,TGCGCCAGCACCGGCGCAGAGGTATCTGGGGCCAACGTCCTGACTTTC
TRBV9,TRBJ2-1,NA,NA,17,CASSPLEDPFLDNEQFF,TGTGCCAGCAGCCCTCTAGAGGACCCCTTTTTGGACAATGAGCAGTTCTTC
TRBV7-3,TRBJ2-3,NA,NA,16,CASSLGALGITDTQYF,TGTGCCAGCAGCTTGGGGGCCCTAGGGATCACAGATACGCAGTATTTT
TRBV3-1,TRBJ2-3,NA,TRBD2,17,CASSQGGAAGGPDTQYF,TGTGCCAGCAGCCAAGGGGGAGCGGCGGGAGGACCAGATACGCAGTATTTT
TRBV4-2,TRBJ2-7,few,NA,14,CASSQDTTSYEQYF,TGTGCCAGCAGCCAAGACACGACCTCCTACGAGCAGTACTTC
TRBV6-2/TRBV6-3,TRBJ2-7,NA,NA,12,CASSCVGREQYF,TGTGCCAGCAGTTGCGTGGGTCGTGAGCAGTACTTC
TRBV12-3/TRBV12-4,TRBJ1-5,NA,NA,14,CASTNQGLSQPQHF,TGTGCCAGCACCAATCAGGGTCTAAGCCAGCCCCAGCATTTT
TRBV4-3,TRBJ2-7,NA,TRBD1,15,CASSQEPGGHNEQYF,TGCGCCAGCAGCCAAGAGCCAGGGGGCCACAATGAGCAGTACTTC
TRBV9,TRBJ2-1,NA,TRBD1,19,CASSVGGAPGQGAGNEQFF,TGTGCCAGCAGCGTAGGAGGAGCACCGGGACAGGGGGCTGGGAATGAGCAGTTCTTC
TRBV4-1,TRBJ2-5,NA,NA,15,CASSQLAGRQETQYF,TGCGCCAGCAGCCAACTGGCAGGGAGGCAAGAGACCCAGTACTTC
TRBV7-2,TRBJ1-4,NA,NA,15,CASSLDRATNEKLFF,TGTGCCAGCAGCTTAGACAGAGCAACTAATGAAAAACTGTTTTTT
TRBV20-1,TRBJ2-7,NA,TRBD1,13,CSASGTGSDEQYF,TGCAGTGCTTCCGGGACAGGGAGTGACGAGCAGTACTTC
TRBV5-1,TRBJ2-7,NA,TRBD1,15,CASSPMGQGFNEQYF,TGCGCCAGCAGCCCCATGGGACAGGGGTTCAACGAGCAGTACTTC
TRBV12-3/TRBV12-4,TRBJ1-5,NA,TRBD1,16,CASSSEGQGSNQPQHF,TGTGCCAGCAGTTCGGAGGGACAGGGTTCGAATCAGCCCCAGCATTTT
TRBV20-1,TRBJ2-3,NA,TRBD2,15,CSARWGSGRSETQYF,TGCAGTGCTAGATGGGGGAGCGGGAGGTCAGAGACGCAGTATTTT
TRBV20-1,TRBJ2-5,few,NA,14,CSARDWGPQETQYF,TGCAGTGCTAGAGATTGGGGTCCCCAAGAGACCCAGTACTTC
TRBV29-1,TRBJ1-1,few,TRBD1,14,CSVEGQGLDFEAFF,TGCAGCGTTGAGGGACAGGGGCTAGATTTTGAAGCTTTCTTT
TRBV19,TRBJ2-1,few,NA,15,CASSISGRKVNEQFF,TGTGCCAGTAGTATCTCTGGCAGGAAGGTAAATGAGCAGTTCTTC
TRBV12-3/TRBV12-4,TRBJ1-1,many,NA,11,CASSLGGASFF,TGTGCCAGCAGTTTGGGGGGGGCATCTTTCTTT
TRBV20-1,TRBJ1-1,few,NA,15,CSARETGTTNTEAFF,TGCAGTGCTAGGGAGACCGGGACGACGAACACTGAAGCTTTCTTT
TRBV20-1,TRBJ2-7,NA,TRBD2,17,CSAITSGASNSYNEQYF,TGCAGTGCGATCACTAGCGGGGCCTCGAACTCCTACAATGAGCAGTACTTC
TRBV4-3,TRBJ1-5,NA,NA,16,CASSQDTGILGQPQHF,TGCGCCAGCAGCCAGGATACAGGGATTTTGGGTCAGCCCCAGCATTTT
TRBV2,TRBJ1-2,NA,TRBD1,16,CASSPVSGTGRDGYTF,TGTGCCAGCAGTCCTGTTTCCGGGACAGGGAGGGATGGCTACACCTTC
TRBV7-9,TRBJ1-2,few,NA,14,CASSSTRENYGYTF,TGTGCCAGCAGCTCCACGAGAGAGAACTATGGCTACACCTTC
TRBV20-1,TRBJ1-6,once,NA,13,CSAREDWNSPLHF,TGCAGTGCTAGAGAGGACTGGAATTCACCCCTCCACTTT
TRBV5-1,TRBJ1-1,NA,NA,15,CASSLAQVGGTEAFF,TGCGCCAGCAGCTTGGCACAGGTCGGGGGGACTGAAGCTTTCTTT
TRBV10-3,TRBJ2-5,NA,NA,14,CAISEGAIGSEQYF,TGTGCCATCAGTGAGGGGGCGATCGGGTCGGAGCAGTACTTC
TRBV5-4,TRBJ1-6,few,NA,14,CASSMRGNNSPLHF,TGTGCCAGCAGCATGAGGGGGAACAATTCACCCCTCCACTTT
TRBV12-3/TRBV12-4,TRBJ2-1,few,TRBD2,15,CASSRAGPPVDEQFF,TGTGCCAGCAGCAGAGCGGGGCCCCCTGTCGATGAGCAGTTCTTC
TRBV27,TRBJ1-5,NA,TRBD1,13,CASSLQGVQPQHF,TGTGCCAGCAGTTTACAGGGGGTTCAGCCCCAGCATTTT
TRBV9,TRBJ2-1,few,NA,17,CASSVAGVMLPGDEQFF,TGTGCCAGCAGCGTAGCTGGGGTAATGCTCCCCGGCGATGAGCAGTTCTTC
TRBV29-1,TRBJ1-2,NA,TRBD1,13,CSVSTGGLDGHTF,TGCAGCGTCTCGACAGGGGGCTTGGATGGTCACACCTTC
TRBV5-1,TRBJ2-1,few,TRBD1,16,CASSSSRDRIYNEQFF,TGCGCCAGCAGCTCCTCCCGGGACAGAATTTACAATGAGCAGTTCTTC
TRBV25-1,TRBJ1-1,few,NA,14,CASSERVEDTEAFF,TGTGCCAGCAGTGAAAGAGTTGAGGACACTGAAGCTTTCTTT
TRBV7-9,TRBJ2-5,many,NA,15,CASSLSLRGQETQYF,TGTGCCAGCAGCCTGTCTTTAAGGGGGCAAGAGACCCAGTACTTC
TRBV9,TRBJ2-5,many,NA,13,CASSADTAGTQYF,TGTGCCAGCAGCGCCGACACTGCCGGGACCCAGTACTTC
TRBV5-1,TRBJ1-2,few,NA,11,CASAGSLGYTF,TGCGCCAGCGCCGGGAGTCTTGGCTACACCTTC
TRBV29-1,TRBJ2-4,few,NA,15,CSVEGGGLAKNIQYF,TGCAGCGTTGAGGGCGGCGGCCTAGCCAAAAACATTCAGTACTTC
TRBV12-3/TRBV12-4,TRBJ1-4,many,NA,14,CASSPGDRNEKLFF,TGTGCCAGCAGTCCCGGAGACAGGAATGAAAAACTGTTTTTT
TRBV24-1,TRBJ2-1,NA,TRBD2,16,CATSDQTSGAYNEQFF,TGTGCCACCAGTGACCAGACTAGCGGGGCCTACAATGAGCAGTTCTTC
TRBV4-1,TRBJ2-1,many,NA,17,CASSQDSAVSSYNEQFF,TGCGCCAGCAGCCAAGATTCGGCGGTGAGCTCCTACAATGAGCAGTTCTTC
TRBV29-1,TRBJ2-1,NA,NA,14,CSAQRGGPYNEQFF,TGCAGCGCCCAGAGGGGGGGGCCTTACAATGAGCAGTTCTTC
TRBV10-3,TRBJ1-6,NA,NA,15,CAISERPRGNSPLHF,TGTGCCATCAGTGAGCGGCCACGCGGGAATTCACCCCTCCACTTT
TRBV28,TRBJ2-7,few,TRBD1,12,CASGTGSYEQYF,TGTGCCAGCGGGACAGGGAGTTACGAGCAGTACTTC
TRBV28,TRBJ2-1,NA,TRBD2,16,CASTPSGGRPGDEQFF,TGTGCCAGCACCCCTAGCGGGGGTAGGCCAGGGGATGAGCAGTTCTTC
TRBV4-1,TRBJ2-7,many,NA,15,CASSQDLMGRYEQYF,TGCGCCAGCAGCCAAGATCTTATGGGACGATACGAGCAGTACTTC
TRBV12-3/TRBV12-4,TRBJ2-1,NA,TRBD2,13,CASRLGGGNEQFF,TGTGCCAGCAGGCTCGGGGGGGGTAATGAGCAGTTCTTC
TRBV7-2,TRBJ2-3,many,NA,16,CASSLAPRTSTDTQYF,TGTGCCAGCAGCTTAGCCCCTAGAACTAGCACAGATACGCAGTATTTT
TRBV20-1,TRBJ2-6,NA,NA,14,CSARDHSGANVLTF,TGCAGTGCTAGAGATCATTCCGGGGCCAACGTCCTGACTTTC
TRBV20-1,TRBJ2-3,many,NA,15,CSARRDASSTDTQYF,TGCAGTGCTAGAAGGGATGCCTCTAGCACAGATACGCAGTATTTT